This entry lists 2 T cell receptor beta chains sequenced from one sample in a study of cytomegalovirus exposure and HLA in healthy donors (dated by TCRdb to the late 2010s). The library was built by means of the immunoSEQ multiplex PCR assay. For the multiplex PCR, a mixture combining 60 forward primers for TCR Vbeta segments and 13 reverse primers for TCR Jbeta segments was used. TCRdb's version of the immuneACCESS table is confined to in-frame rearrangements and falls short of the full clone set. An unresolved V gene accounts for under half of the shortfall where checked; the remainder is of unknown origin. This sample gives about 200,000 clones in total; 82% of them show up just once. The ten largest account for roughly 6% of the sample. Sequencing used PBMCs. The origin of the receptors is a woman aged 45-65 years in good health and CMV-seropositive.

Worth noting for this clone: A junction boundary mismatches the germline segment, possibly from a read error. The CDR3 region has the DNA TGTGCCATCAGTGACACCCGCTCTGGAAACACCATATATTTT. This translates into CAISDTRSGNTIYF. The rearrangement links TRBV6-5 to TRBJ1-3; D unresolved. The CDR3 consists of 14 residues. Germline lookup yields CDR1 MNHEY and CDR2 SVGAGI.

The chain employs TRBV4-2 and TRBJ2-1; D unresolved. CDR1 LGHNA and CDR2 YNFKEQ come from the germline V gene. V dropped 1 base and J dropped 0 bases, with 7 bases sitting between them. The CDR3 has 15 residues. CDR3 loop: CASSQGASSYNEQFF. CDR3 coding DNA: TGTGCCAGCAGCCAAGGCGCAAGCTCCTACAATGAGCAGTTCTTC.